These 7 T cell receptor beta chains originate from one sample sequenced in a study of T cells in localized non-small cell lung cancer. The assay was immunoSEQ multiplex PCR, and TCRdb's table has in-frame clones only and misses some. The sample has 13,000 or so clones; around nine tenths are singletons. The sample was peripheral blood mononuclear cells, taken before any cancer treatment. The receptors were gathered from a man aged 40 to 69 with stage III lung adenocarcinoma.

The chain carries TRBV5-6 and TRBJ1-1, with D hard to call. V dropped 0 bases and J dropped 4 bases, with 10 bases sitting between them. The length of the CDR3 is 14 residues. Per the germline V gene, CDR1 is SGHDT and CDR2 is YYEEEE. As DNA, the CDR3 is TGTGCCAGCAGCTTGGTGGAGGGTCCCACTGAAGCTTTCTTT. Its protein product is CASSLVEGPTEAFF.

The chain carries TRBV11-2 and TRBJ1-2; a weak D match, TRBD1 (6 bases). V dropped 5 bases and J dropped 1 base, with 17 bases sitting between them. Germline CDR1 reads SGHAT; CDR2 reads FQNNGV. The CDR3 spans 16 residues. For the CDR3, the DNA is TGTGCCAGCAGCCATCTACCCGGACAGCGTAACTATGGCTACACCTTC. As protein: CASSHLPGQRNYGYTF.

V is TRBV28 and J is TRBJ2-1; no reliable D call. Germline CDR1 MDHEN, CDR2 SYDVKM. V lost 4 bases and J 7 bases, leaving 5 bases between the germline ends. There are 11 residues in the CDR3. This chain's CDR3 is CASSSLNEQFF. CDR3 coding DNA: TGTGCCAGCAGTTCCCTTAATGAGCAGTTCTTC.

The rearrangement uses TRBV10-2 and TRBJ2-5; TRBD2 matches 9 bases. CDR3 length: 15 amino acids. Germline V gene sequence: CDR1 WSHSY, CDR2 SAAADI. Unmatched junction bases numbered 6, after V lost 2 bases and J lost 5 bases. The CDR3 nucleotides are TGCGCCAGCAGTGAGAGTACTAGCGGGTGGGAGACCCAGTACTTC. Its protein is CASSESTSGWETQYF.

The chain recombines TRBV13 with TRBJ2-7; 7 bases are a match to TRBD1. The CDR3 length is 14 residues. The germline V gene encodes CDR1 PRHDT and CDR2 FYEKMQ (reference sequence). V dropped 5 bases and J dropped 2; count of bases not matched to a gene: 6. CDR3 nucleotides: TGTGCCAGCAGCCTCCGGGACAGAGCCTACGAGCAGTACTTC. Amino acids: CASSLRDRAYEQYF.

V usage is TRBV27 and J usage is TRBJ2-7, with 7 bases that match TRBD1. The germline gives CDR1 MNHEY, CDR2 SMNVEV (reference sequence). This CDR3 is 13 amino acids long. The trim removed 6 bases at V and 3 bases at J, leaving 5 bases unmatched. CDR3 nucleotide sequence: TGTGCCAGCAGCGGGAACAGGGGCTACGAGCAGTACTTC. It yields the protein CASSGNRGYEQYF.

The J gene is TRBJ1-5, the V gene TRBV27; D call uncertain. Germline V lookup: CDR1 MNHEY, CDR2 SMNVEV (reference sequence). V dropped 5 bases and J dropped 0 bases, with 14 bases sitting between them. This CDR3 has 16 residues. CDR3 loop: CASSPYGQNSNQPQHF. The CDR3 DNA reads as TGTGCCAGCAGTCCATACGGGCAGAATAGCAATCAGCCCCAGCATTTT.